A selection of T cell receptor beta chains follows, all from one sample in a study of blood T cell repertoires in COVID-19. Measured with immunoSEQ multiplex PCR; TCRdb has only the in-frame clones, and not every one. This sample has a few hundred thousand clones, with approximately 88% found just once. The source material was peripheral blood. The receptors derive from a woman aged 50 to 60 with COVID-19, enrolled during active disease. Both conserved end residues are part of each CDR3. D genes are given only for firm matches. Size values are once, few and many counts, or a class for expanded clones, and some rows have none.

v_call,clone_size,j_call,d_call,cdr3_aa,cdr3_nt
TRBV19,NA,TRBJ1-5,TRBD1,CATSAGQGTLQPQHF,TGTGCCACCTCGGCAGGACAGGGGACCCTTCAGCCCCAGCATTTT
TRBV9,NA,TRBJ1-2,TRBD1,CASSPRPGTGIEGYTF,TGTGCCAGCAGCCCACGTCCCGGGACAGGGATCGAGGGCTACACCTTC
TRBV11-2,NA,TRBJ2-1,NA,CASSVPGLYNEQFF,TGTGCCAGCAGCGTCCCGGGTTTATACAATGAGCAGTTCTTC
TRBV28,once,TRBJ1-1,NA,CASSLQGFTPEAFF,TGTGCCAGCAGTTTACAGGGTTTTACGCCTGAAGCTTTCTTT
TRBV12-3/TRBV12-4,NA,TRBJ2-7,NA,CASSPTSYEQYF,TGTGCCAGCAGCCCTACCTCCTACGAGCAGTACTTC
TRBV12-3/TRBV12-4,NA,TRBJ2-2,TRBD1,CASSPGGAGELFF,TGTGCCAGCAGTCCAGGGGGCGCCGGGGAGCTGTTTTTT
TRBV6-6,NA,TRBJ1-1,TRBD1,CASKQGSPTEAFF,TGTGCCAGCAAACAGGGGAGTCCCACTGAAGCTTTCTTT
TRBV7-8,NA,TRBJ1-2,NA,CASSLGPSGGGYTF,TGTGCCAGCAGCTTAGGTCCGTCAGGAGGTGGCTACACCTTC
TRBV29-1,NA,TRBJ2-7,TRBD2,CSVVGSGGIYEQYF,TGCAGCGTTGTGGGTAGCGGGGGAATCTACGAGCAGTACTTC
TRBV5-5,NA,TRBJ1-1,NA,CASSLSGFGRQSLGTEAFF,TGTGCCAGCAGCTTGAGTGGTTTTGGCAGGCAATCGCTGGGCACTGAAGCTTTCTTT
TRBV6-4,NA,TRBJ1-2,TRBD1,CASSAGTGGYYGYTF,TGTGCCAGCAGTGCCGGGACAGGGGGCTACTATGGCTACACCTTC
TRBV7-3,few,TRBJ2-2,NA,CASTSGGTGELFF,TGTGCCAGCACCTCAGGGGGGACCGGGGAGCTGTTTTTT
TRBV11-2,NA,TRBJ2-1,NA,CASSLDRGNEQFF,TGTGCCAGCAGCTTAGATAGGGGGAATGAGCAGTTCTTC
TRBV18,NA,TRBJ2-1,TRBD2,CASSPPGLAASSYNEQFF,TGTGCCAGCTCACCTCCGGGACTAGCGGCAAGCTCCTACAATGAGCAGTTCTTC
TRBV23-1,NA,TRBJ1-6,NA,CASSRKGGDSSPLHF,TGCGCCAGCAGTCGTAAAGGAGGGGATAGCTCACCCCTCCACTTT
TRBV19,NA,TRBJ2-1,NA,CASSLQVHEQFF,TGTGCCAGTAGCCTACAGGTCCATGAGCAGTTCTTC
TRBV5-6,NA,TRBJ1-3,NA,CASSSAGTTGNTIYF,TGTGCCAGCAGCTCCGCGGGAACGACGGGAAACACCATATATTTT
TRBV29-1,NA,TRBJ1-2,NA,CSVEEGGDGYTF,TGCAGCGTTGAAGAAGGAGGGGATGGCTACACCTTC
TRBV4-1,NA,TRBJ1-2,NA,CASRFVGGNYGYTF,TGCGCCAGCAGATTCGTGGGGGGAAACTATGGCTACACCTTC
TRBV5-4,once,TRBJ2-5,TRBD2,CASSLGGLAANAETQYF,TGTGCCAGCAGCTTGGGAGGACTAGCGGCGAACGCAGAGACCCAGTACTTC
TRBV19,NA,TRBJ1-1,TRBD1,CASGAPRTGLATEAFF,TGTGCCAGTGGCGCCCCCAGGACAGGGTTAGCCACTGAAGCTTTCTTT
TRBV2,NA,TRBJ2-7,TRBD1,CASSRLPGQGVSYEQYF,TGTGCCAGCAGTAGACTCCCGGGACAGGGGGTATCCTACGAGCAGTACTTC
TRBV10-2,NA,TRBJ2-1,TRBD2,CASGERGDGEQFF,TGCGCCAGCGGCGAACGGGGGGACGGTGAGCAGTTCTTC
TRBV30,NA,TRBJ1-1,TRBD1,CAWSGGGQGVTEAFF,TGTGCCTGGAGTGGGGGAGGACAGGGGGTAACTGAAGCTTTCTTT
TRBV7-7,NA,TRBJ2-2,TRBD2,CASSVGTSLTGELFF,TGTGCCAGCAGCGTGGGGACTAGCCTCACCGGGGAGCTGTTTTTT
TRBV9,once,TRBJ1-4,TRBD1,CASSRNPTGGNEKLFF,TGTGCCAGCAGCCGGAACCCGACAGGGGGAAATGAAAAACTGTTTTTT
TRBV19,NA,TRBJ2-2,TRBD1,CASSMQGAVTGELFF,TGTGCCAGTAGTATGCAGGGGGCGGTCACCGGGGAGCTGTTTTTT
TRBV3-1/TRBV3-2,NA,TRBJ2-5,TRBD2,CASSHTLAGEYQETQYF,TGTGCCAGCAGCCATACGCTAGCGGGGGAATACCAAGAGACCCAGTACTTC
TRBV29-1,NA,TRBJ2-1,NA,CSVEDRSGCNEQFF,TGCAGCGTTGAAGATCGTAGCGGATGCAATGAGCAGTTCTTC
TRBV27,NA,TRBJ2-7,NA,CASSLLAGTYEQYF,TGTGCCAGCAGTTTATTGGCAGGAACCTACGAGCAGTACTTC
TRBV5-1,NA,TRBJ2-3,NA,CASSLVSSDTQYF,TGCGCCAGCAGCTTGGTTAGTTCAGATACGCAGTATTTT
TRBV4-1,once,TRBJ2-7,TRBD1,CASMGYLQTGAAEQYF,TGCGCCAGCATGGGATATCTACAGACAGGGGCGGCCGAGCAGTACTTC
TRBV19,NA,TRBJ1-5,NA,CATQVTGNSQPQHF,TGTGCCACTCAGGTCACAGGGAATAGTCAGCCCCAGCATTTT
TRBV2,NA,TRBJ2-7,TRBD2,CASSERRGGPSYEQYF,TGTGCCAGCAGTGAACGTCGGGGGGGACCCTCCTACGAGCAGTACTTC
TRBV2,NA,TRBJ2-5,NA,CASTALRETQYF,TGTGCCAGCACCGCCCTCCGGGAGACCCAGTACTTC
TRBV2,once,TRBJ1-5,NA,CAGQTGSNQPQHF,TGTGCCGGACAAACAGGGAGCAATCAGCCCCAGCATTTT
TRBV2,NA,TRBJ2-3,TRBD2,CASILGRFTDTQYF,TGTGCCAGCATCCTCGGGAGGTTCACAGATACGCAGTATTTT
TRBV4-1,NA,TRBJ1-6,NA,CASSQDLSMNSPLHF,TGCGCCAGCAGCCAAGATCTTAGTATGAATTCACCCCTCCACTTT
TRBV2,NA,TRBJ1-1,TRBD1,CAFSDRGLGVSTEAFF,TGTGCCTTTTCGGACAGGGGCCTTGGGGTGAGCACTGAAGCTTTCTTT
TRBV5-1,once,TRBJ2-7,NA,CASSPDTRARGSGEQYF,TGCGCCAGCAGCCCCGACACTCGAGCCAGGGGTTCCGGGGAGCAGTACTTC
TRBV19,NA,TRBJ1-1,NA,CASTTTGNMPEAFF,TGTGCCAGTACCACCACAGGGAATATGCCTGAAGCTTTCTTT
TRBV27,NA,TRBJ2-7,NA,CASSSISNSYEQYF,TGTGCCAGCAGTTCCATTTCAAACTCCTACGAGCAGTACTTC
TRBV2,NA,TRBJ2-7,TRBD1,CASSEEQGADYEQYF,TGTGCCAGCAGTGAAGAACAGGGGGCGGACTACGAGCAGTACTTC
TRBV28,NA,TRBJ2-7,NA,CASTYTAGSYEQYF,TGTGCCAGCACCTATACGGCAGGATCCTACGAGCAGTACTTC
TRBV7-2,NA,TRBJ2-5,NA,CASSLALAAETQYF,TGTGCCAGCAGCTTAGCGCTAGCTGCGGAGACCCAGTACTTC
TRBV30,NA,TRBJ1-2,NA,CAWTRPLTYGYTF,TGTGCCTGGACTAGACCACTAACCTATGGCTACACCTTC
TRBV13,NA,TRBJ1-2,TRBD1,CASSFPPGQGRGGYGYTF,TGTGCCAGCAGCTTCCCACCGGGACAGGGTAGAGGTGGCTATGGCTACACCTTC
TRBV11-2,NA,TRBJ2-5,NA,CASTAFRGGPQETQYF,TGTGCCAGCACGGCGTTCCGGGGAGGTCCCCAAGAGACCCAGTACTTC
TRBV19,NA,TRBJ2-7,NA,CASRTGGEQYF,TGTGCCAGTAGGACGGGTGGGGAGCAGTACTTC
TRBV5-1,many,TRBJ1-2,TRBD1,CASSPDRGNYGYTF,TGCGCCAGCAGCCCGGACAGGGGTAACTATGGCTACACCTTC
TRBV13,NA,TRBJ1-2,NA,CASSLGEGGRGGYTF,TGTGCCAGCAGCTTAGGAGAGGGAGGAAGAGGTGGCTACACCTTC
TRBV6-6,NA,TRBJ2-2,NA,CASSYSGDTGELFF,TGTGCCAGCAGTTACTCAGGGGACACCGGGGAGCTGTTTTTT